The present T cell receptor beta chain was sequenced within a study of beta chain features in type 1 diabetes. In the study overall: The examined sorted cells totaled fewer than 140 million across samples. Study results and caveats: Shorter TCRB CDR3s, moderately but significantly so, marked every one of the four CD4+ subsets in Type 1 diabetes patients.

Unmatched junction bases numbered 13, after V lost 8 bases and J lost 0 bases. CDR1 is MGHDK, CDR2 SYGVNS, per germline. There are 17 residues in the CDR3. Of the isolated RNA, all was reverse transcribed, and so the sequenced material was expressed TCRB transcripts. Profiling relied on immunoSEQ multiplex PCR, and the TCRdb table lists in-frame clones only, not all of them. Of 250,000 to 300,000 clones in the sample, roughly an eighth were seen once. Note on this clone: The target antigen is unknown.

The sample comprised naive CD4+ T cells from blood. The chain is built from TRBV25-1 and TRBJ2-1, with 7 bases matching TRBD2. The clonotype comes from a man aged 30 to 39 with type 1 diabetes. This chain's CDR3 is CASSGSGPPSSYNEQFF. The CDR3, as DNA: TGTGCCAGCTCGGGTAGCGGGCCTCCTAGCTCCTACAATGAGCAGTTCTTC. The variable domain in full, with the rest retrieved from reference TRBV25-1 and TRBJ2-1, is EADIYQTPRYLVIGTGKKITLECSQTMGHDKMYWYQQDPGMELHLIHYSYGVNSTEKGDLSSESTVSRIRTEHFPLTLESARPSHTSQYLCASSGSGPPSSYNEQFFGPGTRLTVL.